A selection of T cell receptor beta chains follows, all from one sample in a study of graft-versus-host responses after intestinal transplantation. Which antigens these TCRs recognize remains unknown. Measured with immunoSEQ multiplex PCR; TCRdb has only the in-frame clones, and not every one. The profile covers 80,000 to 90,000 clones, with 80% to 95% appearing a single time and approximately 0.3% taken by the ten largest. Here the sequenced sample was unstimulated CD4+ T cells sorted from spleen or lymph node cells, taken before intestinal transplant. The receptor set was obtained from a human donor who received an intestinal transplant. Each CDR3 is given with its conserved first and last residue. D genes are given only for firm matches. Not all rows give a size; the values are once, few, many and, for expanded clones, a class.

D	V	size	J	DNA	CDR3
TRBD1	TRBV2	-	TRBJ1-2	TGTGCCAGCAGGGACAGGGGGCCCCCCTATGGCTACACCTTC	CASRDRGPPYGYTF
-	TRBV19	-	TRBJ2-5	TGTGCCAGTAGGGCAGGGGTAGGGAAGACCCAGTACTTC	CASRAGVGKTQYF
-	TRBV6-6	-	TRBJ1-2	TGTGCCAGCAGTTACTATATTGGGAGTAACTATGGCTACACCTTC	CASSYYIGSNYGYTF
-	TRBV5-6	-	TRBJ2-7	TGTGCCAGCAGCTCTCTGGCTAGCTCTTGGGACGAGCAGTACTTC	CASSSLASSWDEQYF
-	TRBV18	-	TRBJ1-6	TGTGCCAGCTCAATTTCAGGGAATTCACCCCTCCACTTT	CASSISGNSPLHF
TRBD1	TRBV6-4	once	TRBJ1-2	TGTGCCAGCAGACGACAGGGCAACTACTATGGCTACACCTTC	CASRRQGNYYGYTF
TRBD2	TRBV11-2	-	TRBJ2-5	TGTGCCAGCAGCCCCACGGGACTAGCGGGAGTGGAGACCCAGTACTTC	CASSPTGLAGVETQYF
TRBD1	TRBV6-4	-	TRBJ1-3	TGTGCCAGCAGTGACAGGGGGCTCTCTGGAAACACCATATATTTT	CASSDRGLSGNTIYF
TRBD2	TRBV27	-	TRBJ2-1	TGTGCCAGCAGTCTATACCCTCCCCAAGGGTGGGGGGGATACAATGAGCAGTTCTTC	CASSLYPPQGWGGYNEQFF
TRBD2	TRBV9	-	TRBJ2-1	TGTGCCAGCAGCGTGTCACTAGCGGGAGTTGGTGGTGTTGACAATGAGCAGTTCTTC	CASSVSLAGVGGVDNEQFF
-	TRBV4-2	-	TRBJ1-4	TGTGCCAGCAGCCCGGCCGGGGACGACCTAACCGGGGAAAAACTGTTTTTT	CASSPAGDDLTGEKLFF
-	TRBV29-1	-	TRBJ2-3	TGCAGCGTTGGGACGCCCGATATGAATACGCAGTATTTT	CSVGTPDMNTQYF
TRBD2	TRBV4-1	-	TRBJ2-1	TGCGCCAGCAGCCAAGGATCCAGGACTAGCTCCTACAATGAGCAGTTCTTC	CASSQGSRTSSYNEQFF
TRBD1	TRBV30	-	TRBJ2-2	TGTGCCTGGAGTGCTCGGGACAGGGATCCGTACACCGGGGAGCTGTTTTTT	CAWSARDRDPYTGELFF
-	TRBV5-6	-	TRBJ1-1	TGTGCCAGCAGGGACTATACCCTCAAAGGGACTGAAGCTTTCTTT	CASRDYTLKGTEAFF
TRBD1	TRBV19	-	TRBJ2-7	TGTGCCAGTAGGTACGCCGGGACAGGGTCCTACGAGCAGTACTTC	CASRYAGTGSYEQYF
-	TRBV19	once	TRBJ2-7	TGTGCCAGTAGTATAGTGCAGGGTCGCTCCTACGAGCAGTACTTC	CASSIVQGRSYEQYF
-	TRBV6-5	-	TRBJ1-1	TGTGCCAGCAGAGCGGGGGGCTGGACTGAAGCTTTCTTT	CASRAGGWTEAFF
-	TRBV18	-	TRBJ1-1	TGTGCCAGCTCACCAACGGGGGGTACTCCTGAAGCTTTCTTT	CASSPTGGTPEAFF
TRBD1	TRBV7-2	few	TRBJ2-1	TGTGCCAGCAGCTTGGGACAGGGGTCCTTGAATGAGCAGTTCTTC	CASSLGQGSLNEQFF
-	TRBV18	once	TRBJ2-3	TGTGCCAGCTCAAAAGAGCTCGGCTCTGCCGATACGCAGTATTTT	CASSKELGSADTQYF
TRBD1	TRBV28	-	TRBJ2-7	TGTGCCAGCAGTGGGACAGGGGTTAAGATCGAGCAGTACTTC	CASSGTGVKIEQYF
TRBD2	TRBV2	-	TRBJ2-7	TGTGCCAGCAGTATCTACTCTAGCGGGGAGCAGTACTTC	CASSIYSSGEQYF
TRBD2	TRBV19	-	TRBJ2-3	TGTGCCAGTAGTGTGCGTAACGGGAGGGGCACAGATACGCAGTATTTT	CASSVRNGRGTDTQYF
TRBD1	TRBV27	-	TRBJ2-7	TGTGCCAGCAGGGGGACCCGGACAGGCAACTACGAGCAGTACTTC	CASRGTRTGNYEQYF
-	TRBV30	-	TRBJ1-5	TGTGCCTGGAGTGGAACGGAGAATCAGCCCCAGCATTTT	CAWSGTENQPQHF
-	TRBV27	-	TRBJ1-4	TGTGCCAGCAGTGGCCAGACAGCAACTAATGAAAAACTGTTTTTT	CASSGQTATNEKLFF
TRBD1	TRBV18	-	TRBJ2-7	TGTGCCAGCTCACCAAGGACAGGGGGCTCCTACGAGCAGTACTTC	CASSPRTGGSYEQYF
-	TRBV11-2	-	TRBJ2-5	TGTGCCAGCAGCTTAGGTGCGGGTTATGTGGGGACCCAGTACTTC	CASSLGAGYVGTQYF
TRBD2	TRBV15	-	TRBJ2-7	TGTGCCATCTCGGGGGAGGGGCCTACCTACGAGCAGTACTTC	CAISGEGPTYEQYF
TRBD2	TRBV5-1	-	TRBJ2-1	TGCGCCAGCAGCTTGCAGCGGGATCTCAATGAGCAGTTCTTC	CASSLQRDLNEQFF
TRBD1	TRBV9	-	TRBJ2-5	TGTGCCAGCAGCACTGGGACAGGGGGAATTTTTCGAGAGACCCAGTACTTC	CASSTGTGGIFRETQYF
TRBD1	TRBV6-1	once	TRBJ1-5	TGTGCCAGCAGTACCGGACAGGGGCCTCAGCCCCAGCATTTT	CASSTGQGPQPQHF
TRBD2	TRBV7-7	-	TRBJ2-5	TGTGCCAGCAGCATGGGACTAGCGGGAAATTATGAGACCCAGTACTTC	CASSMGLAGNYETQYF
TRBD1	TRBV7-9	-	TRBJ2-7	TGTGCCAGCAGCTTGGGACAGACAGGGGAGGCGTACGAGCAGTACTTC	CASSLGQTGEAYEQYF
TRBD2	TRBV5-4	-	TRBJ2-5	TGTGCCAGCAGCCGACCCCTGGGGGGGGTGGCTAGCGGATCACAAGAGACCCAGTACTTC	CASSRPLGGVASGSQETQYF
-	TRBV19	-	TRBJ2-7	TGTGCCAGTAGATCAGCTGAAGGCGAGCAGTACTTC	CASRSAEGEQYF
-	TRBV7-9	-	TRBJ2-7	TGTGCCAGCAGCTTAGTCGGGAATACAGGGACCTACGAGCAGTACTTC	CASSLVGNTGTYEQYF
TRBD1	TRBV5-4	-	TRBJ1-4	TGTGCCAGCAGCCTGGATATGCAGGGGGGTGAAAAACTGTTTTTT	CASSLDMQGGEKLFF
-	TRBV14	-	TRBJ2-1	TGTGCCAGCAGCCAAGAATGGGATCTTCGGGAGCAGTTCTTC	CASSQEWDLREQFF
-	TRBV5-1	few	TRBJ2-3	TGCGCCAGCAGCCCCGCACTAAACCCAGATACGCAGTATTTT	CASSPALNPDTQYF